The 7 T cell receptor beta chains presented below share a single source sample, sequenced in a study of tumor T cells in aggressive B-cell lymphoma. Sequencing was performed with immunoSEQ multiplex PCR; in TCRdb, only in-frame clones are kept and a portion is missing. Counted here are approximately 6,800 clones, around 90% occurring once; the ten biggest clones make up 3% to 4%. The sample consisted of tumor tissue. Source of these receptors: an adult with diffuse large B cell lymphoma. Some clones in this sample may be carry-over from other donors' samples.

Here the CDR3 DNA reads TGTGCCAGCAGTTTGACAGGGTTGACCAAAAACATTCAGTACTTC. It yields the protein CASSLTGLTKNIQYF. The chain employs TRBV7-3 and TRBJ2-4; 7 bases agree with TRBD1. The CDR3 loop spans 15 amino acids. CDR1 and CDR2 from the germline V gene are SGHTA and FQGTGA. The V segment lost 6 bases and the J segment 2 bases; nucleotides outside the gene matches: 7.

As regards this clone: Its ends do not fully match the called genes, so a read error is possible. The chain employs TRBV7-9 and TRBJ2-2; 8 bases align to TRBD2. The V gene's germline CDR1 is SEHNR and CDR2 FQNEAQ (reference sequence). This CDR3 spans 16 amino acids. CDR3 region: CTSNLPPGGGTGELFF. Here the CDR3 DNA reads TGTACCAGCAACCTACCACCGGGAGGGGGAACCGGGGAGCTGTTTTTT.

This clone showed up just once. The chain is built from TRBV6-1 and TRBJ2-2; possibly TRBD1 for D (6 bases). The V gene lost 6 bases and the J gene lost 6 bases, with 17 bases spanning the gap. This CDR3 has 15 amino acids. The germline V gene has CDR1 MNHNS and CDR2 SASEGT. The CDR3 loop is CASSPWTATPGELFF. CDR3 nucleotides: TGTGCCAGCAGCCCGTGGACAGCAACCCCCGGGGAGCTGTTTTTT.

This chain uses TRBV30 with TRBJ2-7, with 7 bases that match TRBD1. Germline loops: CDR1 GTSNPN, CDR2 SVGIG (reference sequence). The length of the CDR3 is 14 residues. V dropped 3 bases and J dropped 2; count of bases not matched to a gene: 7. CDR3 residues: CAWSRDSPTYEQYF. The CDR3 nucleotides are TGTGCCTGGAGCCGGGACAGTCCAACCTACGAGCAGTACTTC.

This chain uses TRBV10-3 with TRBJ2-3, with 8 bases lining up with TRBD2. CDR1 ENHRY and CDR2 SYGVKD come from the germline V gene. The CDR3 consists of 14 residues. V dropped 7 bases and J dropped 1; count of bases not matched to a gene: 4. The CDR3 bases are TGTGCCATCAACGAGCGGGGGCGCACAGATACGCAGTATTTT. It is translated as CAINERGRTDTQYF.

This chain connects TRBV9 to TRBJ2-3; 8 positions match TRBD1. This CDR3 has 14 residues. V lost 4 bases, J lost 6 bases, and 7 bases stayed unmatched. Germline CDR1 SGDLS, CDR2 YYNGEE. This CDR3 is CASSPTGQGDTQYF. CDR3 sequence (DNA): TGTGCCAGCAGCCCTACCGGACAGGGCGATACGCAGTATTTT.

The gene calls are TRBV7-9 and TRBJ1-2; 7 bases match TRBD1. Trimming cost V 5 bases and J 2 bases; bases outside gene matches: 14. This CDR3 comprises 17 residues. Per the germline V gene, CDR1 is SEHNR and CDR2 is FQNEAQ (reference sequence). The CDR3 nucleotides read TGTGCCAGCAGCAACCGGGACAGCTTACCCCACAACTATGGCTACACCTTC. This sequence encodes CASSNRDSLPHNYGYTF.